This paragraph covers one TCR beta chain sequence. What it recognizes is unknown. CDR3 size: 11 residues. The germline V gene encodes CDR1 GTSNPN and CDR2 SVGIG (reference sequence). V was cut by 2 bases and J by 10 bases, with 11 bases left in between. These data originate in a study of beta chain features in type 1 diabetes. Expressed TCRB transcripts got sequenced, as all isolated RNA was reverse transcribed. Assay: immunoSEQ multiplex PCR; the TCRdb copy retains only in-frame clones and omits some. The sample lists approximately 600,000 clones, around 12% occurring once. Study-level findings and limits: Across all four CD4+ subsets, people with type 1 diabetes showed modestly shorter TCRB CDR3s.

This sequence was found in a man aged 25 to 40 with type 1 diabetes. This rearrangement joins TRBV30 to TRBJ1-2; D uncertain. What was sequenced was naive CD4+ T cells from blood. The CDR3 loop is CAWSTQAAYTF. CDR3 nucleotide sequence: TGTGCCTGGAGTACCCAGGCCGCCTACACCTTC.